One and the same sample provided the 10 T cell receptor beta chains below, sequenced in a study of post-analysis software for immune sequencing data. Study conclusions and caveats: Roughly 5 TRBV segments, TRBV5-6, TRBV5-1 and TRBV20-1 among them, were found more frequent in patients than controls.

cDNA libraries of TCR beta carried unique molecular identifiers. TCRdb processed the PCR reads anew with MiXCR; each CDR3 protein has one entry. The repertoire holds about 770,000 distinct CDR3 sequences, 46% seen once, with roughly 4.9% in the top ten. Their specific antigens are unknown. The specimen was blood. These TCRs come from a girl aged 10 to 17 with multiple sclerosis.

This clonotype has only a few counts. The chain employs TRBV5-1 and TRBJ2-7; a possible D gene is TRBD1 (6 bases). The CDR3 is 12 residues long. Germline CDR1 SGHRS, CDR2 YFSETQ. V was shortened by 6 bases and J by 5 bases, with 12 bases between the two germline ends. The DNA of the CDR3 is TGCGCCAGCAACCAGGGGCACGACGAGCAGTACTTC. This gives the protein CASNQGHDEQYF.

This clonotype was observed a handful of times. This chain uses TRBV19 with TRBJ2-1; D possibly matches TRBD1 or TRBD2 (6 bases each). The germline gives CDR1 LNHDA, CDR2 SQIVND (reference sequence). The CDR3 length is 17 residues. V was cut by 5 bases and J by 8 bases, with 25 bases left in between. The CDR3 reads CASSAESTGAFIDEQFF. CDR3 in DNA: TGTGCCAGTAGTGCAGAGAGTACGGGGGCTTTTATCGATGAGCAGTTCTTC.

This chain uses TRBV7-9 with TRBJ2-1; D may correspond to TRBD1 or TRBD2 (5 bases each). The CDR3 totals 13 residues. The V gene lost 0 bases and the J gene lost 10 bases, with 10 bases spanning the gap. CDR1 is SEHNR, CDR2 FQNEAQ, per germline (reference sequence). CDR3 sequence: CASSLAGTAEQFF. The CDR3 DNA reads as TGTGCCAGCAGCTTAGCGGGGACCGCGGAGCAGTTCTTC.

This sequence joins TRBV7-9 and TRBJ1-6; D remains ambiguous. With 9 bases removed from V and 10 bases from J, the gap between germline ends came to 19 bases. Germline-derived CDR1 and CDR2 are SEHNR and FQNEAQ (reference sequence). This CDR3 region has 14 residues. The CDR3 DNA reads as TGTGCCAGTACCGAGGACCGGCCGAAGTCACCCCTCCACTTT. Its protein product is CASTEDRPKSPLHF.

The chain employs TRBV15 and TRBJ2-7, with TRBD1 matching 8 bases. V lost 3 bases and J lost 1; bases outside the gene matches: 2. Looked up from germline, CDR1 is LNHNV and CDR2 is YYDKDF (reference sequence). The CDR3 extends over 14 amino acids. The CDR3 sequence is CATSSHRGSYEQYF. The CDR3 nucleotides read TGTGCCACCAGCAGCCACAGGGGGTCCTACGAGCAGTACTTC.

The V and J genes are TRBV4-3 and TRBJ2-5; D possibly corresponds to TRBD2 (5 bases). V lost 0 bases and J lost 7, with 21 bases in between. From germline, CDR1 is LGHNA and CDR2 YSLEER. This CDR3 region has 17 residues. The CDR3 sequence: CASSQDSLGLGRGTQYF. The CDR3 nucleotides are TGCGCCAGCAGCCAAGATAGCCTAGGGCTGGGGAGAGGGACCCAGTACTTC.

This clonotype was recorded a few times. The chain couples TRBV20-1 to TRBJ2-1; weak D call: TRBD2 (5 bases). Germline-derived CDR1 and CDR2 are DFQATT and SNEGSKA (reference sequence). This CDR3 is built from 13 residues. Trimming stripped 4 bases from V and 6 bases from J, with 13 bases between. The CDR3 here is CSAILVAGNEQFF. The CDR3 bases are TGCAGTGCTATCCTAGTGGCGGGCAATGAGCAGTTCTTC.

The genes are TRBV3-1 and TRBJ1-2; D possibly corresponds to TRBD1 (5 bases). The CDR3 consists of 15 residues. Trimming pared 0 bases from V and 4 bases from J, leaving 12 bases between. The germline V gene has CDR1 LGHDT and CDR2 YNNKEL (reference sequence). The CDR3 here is CASSQDGPGGYGYTF. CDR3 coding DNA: TGTGCCAGCAGCCAAGACGGGCCTGGGGGCTATGGCTACACCTTC.

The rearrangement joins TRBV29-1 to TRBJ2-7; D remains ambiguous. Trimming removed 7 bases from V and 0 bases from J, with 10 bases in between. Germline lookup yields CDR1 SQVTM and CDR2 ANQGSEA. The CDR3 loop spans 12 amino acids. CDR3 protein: CSAKSSSYEQYF. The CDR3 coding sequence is TGCAGCGCCAAAAGTAGCTCCTACGAGCAGTACTTC.

The CDR3 region has the DNA TGTGCCAGCAGTAAGGGACTAGCGGGACGCTACGAGCAGTACTTC. Translation: CASSKGLAGRYEQYF. The chain carries TRBV12-3 or TRBV12-4 and TRBJ2-7, with 13 positions matching TRBD2. V was clipped by 5 bases and J by 3 bases; unmatched bases: 4. The length of the CDR3 is 15 residues.